The clone carrying this T cell receptor (beta chain) is a singleton in its sample. Its antigen is as yet unknown. This sample is drawn from a study of CD4+ T cells in melanoma. Study findings and constraints: Reportedly, melanoma neoantigen-specific CD4+ T cells showed varied differentiation states. CD8+ T cell, macrophage and B cell function reportedly correlated with neoantigen-specific CD4+ T cells.

Looked up from germline, CDR1 is LNHDA and CDR2 is SQIVND (reference sequence). Trimming took 0 bases from V and 3 from J, leaving 6 bases between them. CDR3 length: 13 amino acids. Only in-frame clones appear in the TCRdb table, and some are missing; sequencing was by immunoSEQ multiplex PCR. This sample carries some 150,000 clones, roughly 91% of them seen once, and the ten largest clones take less than 2%. The V call is TRBV19, the J call TRBJ2-7; D gene ambiguous. This receptor was identified in a human donor with melanoma. DNA for the CDR3: TGTGCCAGTAGTATAGAACTACGCTACGAGCAGTACTTC. Translated, it gives CASSIELRYEQYF.